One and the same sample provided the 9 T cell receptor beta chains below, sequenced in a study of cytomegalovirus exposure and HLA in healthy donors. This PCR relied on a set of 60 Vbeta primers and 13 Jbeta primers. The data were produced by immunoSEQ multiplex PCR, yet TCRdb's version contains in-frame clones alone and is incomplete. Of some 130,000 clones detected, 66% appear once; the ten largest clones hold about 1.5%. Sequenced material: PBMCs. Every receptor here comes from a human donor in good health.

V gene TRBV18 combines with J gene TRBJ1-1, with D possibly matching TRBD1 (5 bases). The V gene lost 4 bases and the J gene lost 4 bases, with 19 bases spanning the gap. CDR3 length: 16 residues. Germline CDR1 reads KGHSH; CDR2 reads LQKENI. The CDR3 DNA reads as TGTGCCAGCTCACGGGGCGCGGGAAAGGGGACCACTGAAGCTTTCTTT. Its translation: CASSRGAGKGTTEAFF.

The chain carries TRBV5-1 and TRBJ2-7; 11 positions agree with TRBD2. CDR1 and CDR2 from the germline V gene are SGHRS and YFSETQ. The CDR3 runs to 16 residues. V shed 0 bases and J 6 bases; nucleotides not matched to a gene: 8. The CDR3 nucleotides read TGCGCCAGCAGCTTGGTAGGGGGGCTAGCGGGAGGCGAGCAGTACTTC. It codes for CASSLVGGLAGGEQYF.

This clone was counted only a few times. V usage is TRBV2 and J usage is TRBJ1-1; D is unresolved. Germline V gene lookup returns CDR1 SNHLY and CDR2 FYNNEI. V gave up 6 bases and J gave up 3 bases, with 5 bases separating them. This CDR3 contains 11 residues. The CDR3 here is CASRADTEAFF. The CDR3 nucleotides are TGTGCCAGCAGGGCTGACACTGAAGCTTTCTTT. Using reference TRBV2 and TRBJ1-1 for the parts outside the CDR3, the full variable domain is EPEVTQTPSHQVTQMGQEVILRCVPISNHLYFYWYRQILGQKVEFLVSFYNNEISEKSEIFDDQFSVERPDGSNFTLKIRSTKLEDSAMYFCASRADTEAFFGQGTRLTVV.

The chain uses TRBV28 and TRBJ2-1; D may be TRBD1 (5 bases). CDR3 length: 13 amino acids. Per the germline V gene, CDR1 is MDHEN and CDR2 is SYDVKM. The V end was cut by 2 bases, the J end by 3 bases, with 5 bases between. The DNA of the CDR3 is TGTGCCAGCAGTTTAGACAGCTACAATGAGCAGTTCTTC. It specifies CASSLDSYNEQFF.

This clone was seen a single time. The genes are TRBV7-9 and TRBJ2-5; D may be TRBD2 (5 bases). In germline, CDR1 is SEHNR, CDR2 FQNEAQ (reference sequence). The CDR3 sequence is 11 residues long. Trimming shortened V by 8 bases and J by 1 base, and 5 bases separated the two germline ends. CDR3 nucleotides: TGTGCCAGCCGGGGCCAAGAGACCCAGTACTTC. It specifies CASRGQETQYF.

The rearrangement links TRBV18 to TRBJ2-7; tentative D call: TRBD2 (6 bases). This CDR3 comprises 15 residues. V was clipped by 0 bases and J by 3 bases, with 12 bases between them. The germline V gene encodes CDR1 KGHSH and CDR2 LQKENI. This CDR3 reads CASSPPGTPYYEQYF. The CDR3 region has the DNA TGTGCCAGCTCACCACCGGGGACTCCCTACTACGAGCAGTACTTC.

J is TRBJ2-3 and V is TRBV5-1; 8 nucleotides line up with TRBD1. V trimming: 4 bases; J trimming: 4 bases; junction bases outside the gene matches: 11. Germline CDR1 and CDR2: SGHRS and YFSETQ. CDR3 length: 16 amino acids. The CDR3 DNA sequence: TGCGCCAGCAGCGAGGACGGACAGGGAGACGCAGATACGCAGTATTTT. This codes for CASSEDGQGDADTQYF.

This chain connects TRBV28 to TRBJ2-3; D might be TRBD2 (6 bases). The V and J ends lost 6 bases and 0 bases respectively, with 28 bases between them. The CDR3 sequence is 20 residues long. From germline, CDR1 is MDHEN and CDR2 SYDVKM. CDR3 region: CASSRTLGGDFGTSTDTQYF. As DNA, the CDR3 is TGTGCCAGCAGCCGCACCCTAGGAGGGGACTTTGGGACTAGCACAGATACGCAGTATTTT.

The CDR3 sequence is CASRWAGTGSYEQYF. The DNA of the CDR3 is TGTGCCAGTAGATGGGCGGGGACAGGGTCCTACGAGCAGTACTTC. V and J are TRBV19 and TRBJ2-7, with 9 positions matching TRBD1. Germline V gene lookup returns CDR1 LNHDA and CDR2 SQIVND (reference sequence). The CDR3 contains 15 residues. V was clipped by 6 bases and J by 1 base; unmatched bases: 7. Complete variable domain (other parts from reference TRBV19 and TRBJ2-7): DGGITQSPKYLFRKEGQNVTLSCEQNLNHDAMYWYRQDPGQGLRLIYYSQIVNDFQKGDIAEGYSVSREKKESFPLTVTSAQKNPTAFYLCASRWAGTGSYEQYFGPGTRLTVT.